This TCR beta chain derives from a study of T cells in Graves' hyperthyroidism and ophthalmopathy. Study-wide results and caveats: Model-based prediction identified ophthalmopathy a median around 6.5 months prior to its onset. Appearing also in blood were most of the thyroid clonotypes expanded above 0.001.

The CDR3 has 14 residues. Germline V gene sequence: CDR1 MGHDK, CDR2 SYGVNS. The ends lost 7 bases at V and 3 bases at J; junction bases unmatched: 7. Regions amplified from RNA transcripts were the TCR beta CDR3 regions. First-round RT-PCR with HTBI primers amplified the TCR CDR3 region. TCRdb recomputed calls from the multiplex PCR reads with MiXCR, one row per CDR3 protein. The sample has hundreds of thousands of distinct CDR3 sequences, roughly 50% seen once; the top ten hold 8% to 8.5%. Comment on this clonotype: The antigen remains unidentified.

Stable hyperthyroidism: no ophthalmopathy progression over 18 months of follow-up. Every diagnosis used clinical symptoms, serum thyroxine and TRAb, thyroid ultrasound and orbital computed tomography. The source material was peripheral blood or thyroid tissue (not recorded which). The clonotype originates from a woman aged 18 to 35 with Graves' hyperthyroidism. The chain uses TRBV25-1 and TRBJ2-7; 9 bases are shared with TRBD1. In DNA form, the CDR3 reads TGTGCCAGCACCCGACCGGGACAGGGCTACGAGCAGTACTTC. Residues: CASTRPGQGYEQYF.